This T cell receptor beta chain originates from a study of blood T cell repertoires in COVID-19. Repertoires were generated with immunoSEQ multiplex PCR, while TCRdb's copy carries only in-frame clones and drops some. The sample yields 100,000 to 150,000 clones, roughly nine tenths seen once. V shed 4 bases and J shed 8 bases, with 20 bases lying between them. CDR1 and CDR2 (germline): SNHLY, FYNNEI. The CDR3 consists of 16 residues. The sample consisted of peripheral blood. The origin of this receptor is a woman aged 70-85 years with COVID-19, enrolled during active disease. The gene calls are TRBV2 and TRBJ1-4, with D possibly TRBD1 on 6 matching bases. This CDR3 reads CASSGLLSTRGEKLFF. Written as DNA, the CDR3 is TGTGCCAGCAGTGGCCTCCTGTCGACAAGGGGGGAAAAACTGTTTTTT.